The text below deals with one T cell receptor beta chain. Per the original data handling: Cell counts per sample came from amplifying reference gene primers. Assay: immunoSEQ multiplex PCR; the TCRdb copy retains only in-frame clones and omits some. The D gene and trimming were derived from the DNA, and the V and J assignments and clone size from that table. In the table there are 310,000 or so clones, around 89% of which are singletons. The data are from a study of blood T cell repertoires in COVID-19. Study-level background: Samples of COVID-19 (acute and convalescent) were obtained from the United States, Italy and Spain. T cells, B-cell-depleted T cells, or PBMCs supplied cDNA or gDNA.

The CDR3 spans 16 residues. Germline loops: CDR1 MDHEN, CDR2 SYDVKM. V was pared by 6 bases and J by 7 bases, with 14 bases of the junction left unmatched. The sequence was collected from a woman between 45 and 60 years old with active or convalescent COVID-19. The chain combines TRBV28 with TRBJ2-7; 11 positions match TRBD2. The specimen was peripheral blood. As DNA, the CDR3 is TGTGCCAGCAGCCCGACCCAGGCTAGCGGGAGGCAAGAGCAGTACTTC. It encodes CASSPTQASGRQEQYF.